Listed below are T cell receptor beta chains from one sample, sequenced in a study of cytomegalovirus exposure and HLA in healthy donors. Measured with immunoSEQ multiplex PCR; TCRdb has only the in-frame clones, and not every one. The table shows 170,000 or so clones, with 84% occurring only once. Specimen: PBMCs. The receptor source for this set is a woman aged 18-29 years in good health and CMV-seropositive. The CDR3 runs from the conserved cysteine through the conserved F or W. Fields, in order: D gene, V gene, J gene, clone size, CDR3 protein, CDR3 DNA. The D gene is left open where the match is weak. Clone size appears in some rows only: once, few, many, or a class for an expanded clone.

>NA|TRBV5-6|TRBJ1-5|NA
CASSFSGVQPQHF
TGTGCCAGCAGCTTCTCCGGGGTTCAGCCCCAGCATTTT
>NA|TRBV9|TRBJ1-1|NA
CASSVLRAMNTEAFF
TGTGCCAGCAGCGTTCTCAGGGCCATGAACACTGAAGCTTTCTTT
>NA|TRBV7-8|TRBJ2-3|NA
CASSPEGIDTQYF
TGTGCCAGCAGCCCAGAGGGAATAGATACGCAGTATTTT
>NA|TRBV12-5|TRBJ2-1|NA
CASGLDGYNEQFF
TGTGCTAGTGGTTTGGACGGTTACAATGAGCAGTTCTTC
>NA|TRBV27|TRBJ2-2|NA
CASSWATNTGELFF
TGTGCCAGCAGCTGGGCCACGAACACCGGGGAGCTGTTTTTT
>TRBD2|TRBV27|TRBJ2-2|NA
CASSRSGTTNTGELFF
TGTGCCAGCAGCCGAAGCGGGACCACCAACACCGGGGAGCTGTTTTTT
>NA|TRBV7-2|TRBJ2-3|NA
CASSLLDTQYF
TGTGCCAGCAGCTTACTTGATACGCAGTATTTT
>NA|TRBV10-3|TRBJ1-5|NA
CAISDLSNQPQHF
TGTGCCATCAGTGATCTGAGCAATCAGCCCCAGCATTTT
>NA|TRBV2|TRBJ2-5|NA
CASGAELSGTQYF
TGTGCCAGCGGGGCTGAACTCTCGGGGACCCAGTACTTC
>NA|TRBV4-2|TRBJ1-3|NA
CASSRMDTPGNTIYF
TGTGCCAGCAGCCGAATGGACACCCCTGGAAACACCATATATTTT
>TRBD1|TRBV6-1|TRBJ1-3|NA
CASGTDPFGNTIYF
TGTGCCAGCGGGACAGACCCATTCGGAAACACCATATATTTT
>NA|TRBV18|TRBJ1-4|NA
CASSPDLATNEKLFF
TGTGCCAGCTCACCAGATTTGGCCACTAATGAAAAACTGTTTTTT
>TRBD1|TRBV5-4|TRBJ2-7|NA
CASSLAGTGAYEQYF
TGTGCCAGCAGCTTGGCCGGGACAGGGGCCTACGAGCAGTACTTC
>NA|TRBV7-9|TRBJ1-1|few
CASSLGGNEAFF
TGTGCCAGCAGCTTAGGAGGCAATGAAGCTTTCTTT
>NA|TRBV5-6|TRBJ2-3|NA
CASSLDTATQYF
TGTGCCAGCAGCTTGGATACTGCTACGCAGTATTTT
>TRBD2|TRBV13|TRBJ2-5|NA
CASSPRGGETQYF
TGTGCCAGCAGCCCGCGGGGGGGAGAGACCCAGTACTTC